The TCR beta chain under discussion was sequenced for a study of blood T cell repertoires in COVID-19. As for the study in general: T cells, B-cell-depleted T cells, or PBMCs supplied cDNA or gDNA.

Under the authors' procedure: The authors estimated nucleated cell counts from reference gene primer amplification. TCRdb's table, derived via immunoSEQ multiplex PCR, lists solely in-frame clones and lacks some. The DNA gave D and trimming, while V, J and clone size come from that table. This sample has about 20,000 clones, with 70% to 90% found just once. V was pared by 0 bases and J by 6 bases, with 6 bases of the junction left unmatched. The length of the CDR3 is 16 residues. Looked up from germline, CDR1 is SGDLS and CDR2 is YYNGEE. Sequencing input: peripheral blood. V and J are TRBV9 and TRBJ2-1; 10 nucleotides agree with TRBD1. The receptor was derived from a human donor in a cohort sampled during active COVID-19. The CDR3 nucleotides read TGTGCCAGCAGCGTAGCGACAGGGGGCCAGGGCAATGAGCAGTTCTTC. Residues: CASSVATGGQGNEQFF.